The 12 T cell receptor beta chains listed next were all sequenced from one sample in a study of chemoradiotherapy in HPV16-positive cancers. TCRdb keeps only in-frame clones here, not all; method: immunoSEQ multiplex PCR. Among over 10,000 clones listed, 89% were seen once. The input for sequencing was blood, taken from a patient who underwent chemoradiotherapy. The source of these receptors is a human donor with HPV-associated anogenital cancer.

This clone showed up just a few times. The chain joins TRBV28 to TRBJ1-5, with 7 positions matching TRBD1. Germline V CDR1 and CDR2: MDHEN, SYDVKM. V lost 5 bases and J lost 3; bases outside the gene matches: 10. The CDR3 is 16 residues long. Here the CDR3 reads CASSPTGQPFNQPQHF. CDR3 sequence (DNA): TGTGCCAGCAGTCCCACGGGACAGCCCTTCAATCAGCCCCAGCATTTT.

The chain is built from TRBV5-1 and TRBJ2-7; D not resolved. V was clipped by 3 bases and J by 2 bases, with 12 bases between them. Germline CDR1 SGHRS, CDR2 YFSETQ. The CDR3 contains 14 residues. As DNA, the CDR3 is TGCGCCAGCAGCTCACCCGGACCGCCCTACGAGCAGTACTTC. Residues: CASSSPGPPYEQYF.

This sequence joins TRBV14 and TRBJ1-3, with D uncertain. Between the trimmed V and J ends, which lost 0 bases and 4 bases, there was a span of 16 bases. Germline assignment: CDR1 SGHDN and CDR2 FVKESK. This CDR3 region has 17 residues. The CDR3 is CASSQDEERRAGNTIYF. The CDR3 region has the DNA TGTGCCAGCAGCCAAGATGAGGAACGGAGGGCCGGAAACACCATATATTTT.

CDR3 sequence reads: CASSIEEDMNTGELFF. The DNA of the CDR3 is TGTGCCAGTAGTATTGAAGAGGATATGAACACCGGGGAGCTGTTTTTT. The V and J genes are TRBV19 and TRBJ2-2; D is unresolved. There are 16 residues in the CDR3. V was shortened by 3 bases and J by 1 base, with 12 bases between the two germline ends. CDR1 is LNHDA and CDR2 is SQIVND in the germline V gene (reference sequence).

The chain couples TRBV19 to TRBJ1-6; D remains unclear. Per the germline V gene, CDR1 is LNHDA and CDR2 is SQIVND (reference sequence). This CDR3 spans 14 amino acids. Trimming took off 6 bases at V and 5 bases at J, with 11 bases between the two ends. CDR3 DNA: TGTGCCAGTAGCTTGTGGGGAGATAATTCACCCCTCCACTTT. Its protein is CASSLWGDNSPLHF.

This chain links TRBV4-3 with TRBJ2-3; TRBD1 might be the D (7 bases). Germline V gene lookup returns CDR1 LGHNA and CDR2 YSLEER. Trimming cost V 2 bases and J 1 base, with 10 bases left between them. This CDR3 comprises 15 residues. The DNA for the CDR3 is TGCGCCAGCAGCCAACTCAGGGGGGGCACAGATACGCAGTATTTT. Protein: CASSQLRGGTDTQYF.

This rearrangement joins TRBV7-3 to TRBJ2-7, with D tentatively TRBD1 (5 bases). The CDR3 is made up of 14 amino acids. Germline loops: CDR1 SGHTA, CDR2 FQGTGA. With 3 bases removed from V and 7 bases from J, the gap between germline ends came to 16 bases. The CDR3 DNA reads TGTGCCAGCAGCTTGGGGCCCGCGTCAGAGGAGCAGTACTTC. Its translation: CASSLGPASEEQYF.

This clone was seen once. This chain joins TRBV21-1 and TRBJ1-5; TRBD1, the D gene given by the table, was not confirmed from the DNA. TRBV21-1 is an annotated pseudogene. The CDR3 is 18 amino acids. The CDR3 DNA sequence: TGTGCCAGCAGCAAAGGGGGCTGTTTACAGGGAAAGAATCAGCCCCAGCATTTT. Translation gives CASSKGGCLQGKNQPQHF.

The chain has TRBV6-5 and TRBJ1-6; a possible D gene is TRBD1 (6 bases). Trimming left V 5 bases short and J 6 bases short, with 11 bases between. The germline CDR1 and CDR2 sequences are MNHEY and SVGAGI. This CDR3 is built from 14 residues. CDR3 DNA sequence: TGTGCCAGCAGTCCTGAGGGGGTTAATTCACCCCTCCACTTT. Translation gives CASSPEGVNSPLHF.

The V gene is TRBV7-2, the J gene TRBJ1-5; TRBD1 aligns across 8 bases. The germline CDR1 and CDR2 sequences are SGHTA and FQGNSA. The CDR3 consists of 14 residues. The V and J ends lost 5 bases and 7 bases, in that order; junction bases with no gene match: 7. CDR3 sequence reads: CASSATGGEQPQHF. In DNA form, the CDR3 reads TGTGCCAGCAGCGCAACAGGGGGTGAACAGCCCCAGCATTTT.

The J gene is TRBJ2-7, the V gene TRBV7-3; 7 bases are shared with TRBD1. The trim removed 4 bases at V and 5 bases at J, leaving 5 bases unmatched. The CDR3 has 13 amino acids. Germline lookup yields CDR1 SGHTA and CDR2 FQGTGA. In nucleotides, the CDR3 is TGTGCCAGCAGCTCCGAGGGGGCCCACGAGCAGTACTTC. Translated, it gives CASSSEGAHEQYF. Based on the CDR3 plus reference TRBV7-3 and TRBJ2-7, the full variable domain is GAGVSQTPSNKVTEKGKYVELRCDPISGHTALYWYRQSLGQGPEFLIYFQGTGAADDSGLPNDRFFAVRPEGSVSTLKIQRTERGDSAVYLCASSSEGAHEQYFGPGTRLTVT.

The chain employs TRBV29-1 and TRBJ2-7; a possible D gene is TRBD2 (5 bases). The CDR3 has 13 residues. Per the germline V gene, CDR1 is SQVTM and CDR2 is ANQGSEA. V lost 3 bases, J lost 0 bases, and 9 bases lay in between. CDR3 residues: CSVERASSYEQYF. The CDR3 DNA reads as TGCAGCGTTGAGAGGGCGAGCTCCTACGAGCAGTACTTC.